These 15 T cell receptor beta chains were sequenced from one sample in a study of OX40 agonist ivuxolimab in advanced cancers. Repertoires were generated with immunoSEQ multiplex PCR, while TCRdb's copy carries only in-frame clones and drops some. The table records 20,000 to 25,000 clones, 70% to 90% of them present only once. The material was CD4+ or CD8+ T cells sorted from blood, obtained in a trial of the OX40 agonist ivuxolimab. These receptors were obtained from an adult with an advanced solid tumor such as melanoma, head and neck, liver or kidney cancer.

The J gene is TRBJ2-7, the V gene TRBV28; weak D call: TRBD1 (5 bases). V was cut by 5 bases and J by 1 base, with 21 bases left in between. CDR3 size: 17 residues. Looked up from germline, CDR1 is MDHEN and CDR2 is SYDVKM. CDR3 residues: CASSLGATVDPSYEQYF. As DNA, the CDR3 is TGTGCCAGCAGTCTAGGGGCGACAGTAGACCCTTCCTACGAGCAGTACTTC. The variable domain in full, completed from reference TRBV28 and TRBJ2-7, reads DVKVTQSSRYLVKRTGEKVFLECVQDMDHENMFWYRQDPGLGLRLIYFSYDVKMKEKGDIPEGYSVSREKKERFSLILESASTNQTSMYLCASSLGATVDPSYEQYFGPGTRLTVT.

V and J are TRBV4-3 and TRBJ2-2; TRBD1 aligns across 11 bases. This CDR3 region has 15 residues. Germline CDR1 reads LGHNA; CDR2 reads YSLEER. V shed 4 bases, J shed 4 bases, and the junction held 2 bases outside the gene matches. The CDR3 bases are TGCGCCAGCAGCCCCGGGACAGGGGGCACCGGGGAGCTGTTTTTT. This gives the protein CASSPGTGGTGELFF.

Regarding this clone: This sample includes further DNA sequences coding for the same CDR3. The chain carries TRBV7-9 and TRBJ2-7; no clear D. Germline loops: CDR1 SEHNR, CDR2 FQNEAQ (reference sequence). CDR3 length: 12 residues. Trimming removed 5 bases at V and 0 bases at J, with 5 bases between. The CDR3 DNA reads TGTGCCAGCAGCCCACCCTCCTACGAGCAGTACTTC. Amino acids: CASSPPSYEQYF. The variable domain in full, with the rest retrieved from reference TRBV7-9 and TRBJ2-7, is DTGVSQNPRHKITKRGQNVTFRCDPISEHNRLYWYRQTLGQGPEFLTYFQNEAQLEKSRLLSDRFSAERPKGSFSTLEIQRTEQGDSAMYLCASSPPSYEQYFGPGTRLTVT.

The chain combines TRBV5-1 with TRBJ2-7; 9 positions agree with TRBD2. The length of the CDR3 is 18 residues. Germline CDR1 and CDR2: SGHRS and YFSETQ. The junction had 10 bases not matched to a gene; V was cut back by 0 bases and J by 0 bases. DNA of the CDR3: TGCGCCAGCAGCTTGGAGCCGCCTAGCGGGATTTTCTCCTACGAGCAGTACTTC. Translated, it gives CASSLEPPSGIFSYEQYF.

This sequence joins TRBV29-1 and TRBJ1-4; 10 bases match TRBD1. V dropped 1 base and J dropped 7; count of bases not matched to a gene: 6. The CDR3 is made up of 15 amino acids. Per germline, CDR1 SQVTM and CDR2 ANQGSEA. The CDR3 coding sequence is TGCAGCGTTGAAGGGGACAGGGGTAAAGGTGAAAAACTGTTTTTT. Translation gives CSVEGDRGKGEKLFF. The variable domain in full, with the rest retrieved from reference TRBV29-1 and TRBJ1-4, is SAVISQKPSRDICQRGTSLTIQCQVDSQVTMMFWYRQQPGQSLTLIATANQGSEATYESGFVIDKFPISRPNLTFSTLTVSNMSPEDSSIYLCSVEGDRGKGEKLFFGSGTQLSVL.

This clone was counted between two and nine times. The chain links TRBV9 to TRBJ2-6; TRBD1 aligns across 11 bases. Trimming cost V 2 bases and J 3 bases; bases outside gene matches: 10. The CDR3 is 19 residues long. Germline-derived CDR1 and CDR2 are SGDLS and YYNGEE. In DNA form, the CDR3 reads TGTGCCAGCAGCGTTAACCGGGACAGGGGGGTTTATGGGGCCAACGTCCTGACTTTC. This codes for CASSVNRDRGVYGANVLTF.

The J gene is TRBJ1-4, the V gene TRBV28, with a tentative D call TRBD1 (6 bases). Deletions cut 5 bases from V and 5 bases from J, with 18 bases between. In germline, CDR1 is MDHEN, CDR2 SYDVKM. The CDR3 totals 16 residues. CDR3 sequence reads: CASSLLGQGQNEKLFF. The DNA for the CDR3 is TGTGCCAGCAGTCTCCTGGGGCAGGGGCAGAATGAAAAACTGTTTTTT.

For the CDR3, the DNA is TGTGCCAGCAGTTACTTGGACAAGTTCACAGATACGCAGTATTTT. This gives the protein CASSYLDKFTDTQYF. This chain links TRBV6-5 with TRBJ2-3; possible D gene TRBD1, 5 bases. CDR1 is MNHEY and CDR2 is SVGAGI in the germline V gene. The V and J ends lost 1 base and 2 bases respectively, with 10 bases between them. This CDR3 has 15 amino acids.

This rearrangement joins TRBV28 to TRBJ2-5, with 7 bases aligning to TRBD1. The CDR3 spans 17 residues. Germline-derived CDR1 and CDR2 are MDHEN and SYDVKM. With V trimmed by 4 bases and J by 1 base, 12 bases remained unmatched. The chain's CDR3 is CASSSNPGTDPQETQYF. In nucleotides, the CDR3 is TGTGCCAGCAGTTCTAATCCCGGGACAGACCCCCAAGAGACCCAGTACTTC.

The chain recombines TRBV19 with TRBJ1-2, with 10 bases matching TRBD1. V trimming: 5 bases; J trimming: 2 bases; junction bases outside the gene matches: 8. The V gene's germline CDR1 is LNHDA and CDR2 SQIVND (reference sequence). The CDR3 has 16 residues. CDR3 loop: CASSQLGTGENYGYTF. In DNA form, the CDR3 reads TGTGCCAGTAGTCAATTGGGGACAGGGGAAAACTATGGCTACACCTTC.

This clone has only a few counts. The chain employs TRBV27 and TRBJ2-3; D is unresolved. Trimming shortened V by 5 bases and J by 0 bases, and 6 bases separated the two germline ends. The CDR3 sequence is 13 residues long. Per germline, CDR1 MNHEY and CDR2 SMNVEV (reference sequence). The CDR3 DNA follows: TGTGCCAGCAGTCCGGCGAGCACAGATACGCAGTATTTT. Protein product: CASSPASTDTQYF.

Only one count was recorded for this clone. The chain links TRBV7-2 to TRBJ2-3; D is unresolved. CDR1 is SGHTA, CDR2 FQGNSA, per germline. The CDR3 is 15 amino acids. V was pared by 4 bases and J by 5 bases, with 16 bases between. CDR3 nucleotide sequence: TGTGCCAGCAGCTACCCCCTGGGGTGGGGAGATACGCAGTATTTT. Residues: CASSYPLGWGDTQYF.

The genes are TRBV7-8 and TRBJ2-5; 12 bases line up with TRBD2. Per germline, CDR1 SGHVS and CDR2 FQNEAQ. The J segment lost 1 base and the V segment lost 5 bases, leaving 5 bases of the junction unmatched. The CDR3 is 16 residues long. The CDR3 nucleotides are TGTGCCAGCAGCCTTCGGACTAGCGGGACCCAAGAGACCCAGTACTTC. Translation: CASSLRTSGTQETQYF.

This chain uses TRBV28 with TRBJ1-1; D not resolved. Germline assignment: CDR1 MDHEN and CDR2 SYDVKM. Trimming left V 6 bases short and J 0 bases short, with 8 bases between. This CDR3 region has 13 residues. Here the CDR3 reads CASRWNMNTEAFF. CDR3 bases: TGTGCCAGCAGGTGGAACATGAACACTGAAGCTTTCTTT.

The chain links TRBV7-2 to TRBJ2-7, with 11 bases identical to TRBD1. V was clipped by 1 base and J by 6 bases; unmatched bases: 5. The CDR3 is 15 amino acids. Germline values: CDR1 SGHTA, CDR2 FQGNSA. The CDR3 reads CASSLDFGTGGEQYF. CDR3 sequence (DNA): TGTGCCAGCAGCTTAGACTTCGGGACAGGGGGCGAGCAGTACTTC.